This is a list of T cell receptor beta chains from one sample in a study of OX40 agonist ivuxolimab in advanced cancers. Method: immunoSEQ multiplex PCR; TCRdb's copy keeps in-frame clones and lacks some. The sample records 80,000 to 100,000 clones, roughly 88% being singletons. This sample comprised CD4+ or CD8+ T cells sorted from blood, obtained in a trial of the OX40 agonist ivuxolimab. The receptor source for this set is an adult with an advanced solid tumor such as melanoma, head and neck, liver or kidney cancer. Each CDR3 is given with its conserved first and last residue. Each record gives: D gene, V gene, clone size, J gene, CDR3 DNA, CDR3 protein. D genes are given only for firm matches. Size tells how often a clone was seen (once, few, many) or the class of an expanded clone, and some rows leave it out.

D gene: TRBD1; V gene: TRBV19; clone size: -; J gene: TRBJ2-7; CDR3 DNA: TGTGCCAGTAGTAGGACCGGGACAGGGGGCACCCACGAGCAGTACTTC; CDR3 protein: CASSRTGTGGTHEQYF
D gene: -; V gene: TRBV7-8; clone size: -; J gene: TRBJ2-6; CDR3 DNA: TGTGCCAGCAGCCCTACAGGAGGTGGGTTCTCCGGGGCCAACGTCCTGACTTTC; CDR3 protein: CASSPTGGGFSGANVLTF
D gene: -; V gene: TRBV7-6; clone size: once; J gene: TRBJ2-3; CDR3 DNA: TGTGCCAGCAGCTTAGCAGCTCCCGAGGTCACAGATACGCAGTATTTT; CDR3 protein: CASSLAAPEVTDTQYF
D gene: TRBD1; V gene: TRBV7-2; clone size: -; J gene: TRBJ1-1; CDR3 DNA: TGTGCCAGCAGCCCTACAGGGGGCGGGGTGGACACTGAAGCTTTCTTT; CDR3 protein: CASSPTGGGVDTEAFF
D gene: TRBD2; V gene: TRBV11-2; clone size: once; J gene: TRBJ2-1; CDR3 DNA: TGTGCCAGCAGCTTAGCTGGGTTAGCGGGAGGGTCGGGTGAGCAGTTCTTC; CDR3 protein: CASSLAGLAGGSGEQFF
D gene: -; V gene: TRBV11-3; clone size: -; J gene: TRBJ2-3; CDR3 DNA: TGTGCCAGCAGCCCCTCAGATACGCAGTATTTT; CDR3 protein: CASSPSDTQYF
D gene: TRBD1; V gene: TRBV2; clone size: -; J gene: TRBJ2-7; CDR3 DNA: TGTGCCAGCACGGTCGGGACAGGGGGCGAGCAGTACTTC; CDR3 protein: CASTVGTGGEQYF
D gene: -; V gene: TRBV27; clone size: -; J gene: TRBJ2-7; CDR3 DNA: TGTGCCAGCATGGGCGCGGTTACGGCGAACTACGAGCAGTACTTC; CDR3 protein: CASMGAVTANYEQYF
D gene: -; V gene: TRBV28; clone size: -; J gene: TRBJ1-5; CDR3 DNA: TGTGCCAGCAGTTTTCCCCCAAGCCGATCTAATCAGCCCCAGCATTTT; CDR3 protein: CASSFPPSRSNQPQHF
D gene: -; V gene: TRBV4-3; clone size: -; J gene: TRBJ2-7; CDR3 DNA: TGCGCCAGCAGCCCCGGGACCGGATCGAATGAGCAGTACTTC; CDR3 protein: CASSPGTGSNEQYF
D gene: -; V gene: TRBV15; clone size: -; J gene: TRBJ2-7; CDR3 DNA: TGTGCCACCAGGGCCCTAAGCGGGAACTTGGGGGGGCTTTACGAGCAGTACTTC; CDR3 protein: CATRALSGNLGGLYEQYF
D gene: -; V gene: TRBV28; clone size: once; J gene: TRBJ1-5; CDR3 DNA: TGTGCCAGCAGTTCGGGAGGGAGTTATAGCAATCAGCCCCAGCATTTT; CDR3 protein: CASSSGGSYSNQPQHF
D gene: TRBD1; V gene: TRBV7-9; clone size: -; J gene: TRBJ1-1; CDR3 DNA: TGTGCCAGCAGCCAGGGGGAGGGTATATACACTGAAGCTTTCTTT; CDR3 protein: CASSQGEGIYTEAFF
D gene: TRBD1; V gene: TRBV7-3; clone size: -; J gene: TRBJ2-3; CDR3 DNA: TGTGCCAGCAGCTTAACCGGACAGGCCAGCACAGATACGCAGTATTTT; CDR3 protein: CASSLTGQASTDTQYF
D gene: -; V gene: TRBV10-3; clone size: -; J gene: TRBJ2-2; CDR3 DNA: TGTGCCATCAGCCCTAGGGCAGGGGCGAACACCGGGGAGCTGTTTTTT; CDR3 protein: CAISPRAGANTGELFF
D gene: TRBD2; V gene: TRBV28; clone size: -; J gene: TRBJ2-3; CDR3 DNA: TGTGCCAGCAGTCCCTACCCCAATAGCGGGACCTCCACAGATACGCAGTATTTT; CDR3 protein: CASSPYPNSGTSTDTQYF
D gene: -; V gene: TRBV19; clone size: once; J gene: TRBJ1-1; CDR3 DNA: TGTGCCAGTAGTACTACTTTGAACACTGAAGCTTTCTTT; CDR3 protein: CASSTTLNTEAFF
D gene: -; V gene: TRBV7-6; clone size: -; J gene: TRBJ1-1; CDR3 DNA: TGTGCCAGCAGCCGGACGGCGAACACTGAAGCTTTCTTT; CDR3 protein: CASSRTANTEAFF
D gene: -; V gene: TRBV11-3; clone size: -; J gene: TRBJ1-3; CDR3 DNA: TGTGCCAGCACCGCAACGGGGAACGGAAACACCATATATTTT; CDR3 protein: CASTATGNGNTIYF
D gene: -; V gene: TRBV11-3; clone size: -; J gene: TRBJ2-1; CDR3 DNA: TGTGCCAGCAGCCGGGGACCGAGGGGGGTTTACAATGAGCAGTTCTTC; CDR3 protein: CASSRGPRGVYNEQFF
D gene: -; V gene: TRBV6-6; clone size: -; J gene: TRBJ2-7; CDR3 DNA: TGTGCCAGCAAGAGGGACGGCTCCTACGAGCAGTACTTC; CDR3 protein: CASKRDGSYEQYF
D gene: TRBD1; V gene: TRBV30; clone size: -; J gene: TRBJ1-1; CDR3 DNA: TGTGCCAGAGAGGAGGGGGACAGGGGGACAATGAACACTGAAGCTTTCTTT; CDR3 protein: CAREEGDRGTMNTEAFF
D gene: -; V gene: TRBV6-6; clone size: -; J gene: TRBJ2-1; CDR3 DNA: TGTGCCAGCGCAACCGGGACCTACGACAATGAGCAGTTCTTC; CDR3 protein: CASATGTYDNEQFF
D gene: -; V gene: TRBV11-2; clone size: -; J gene: TRBJ1-3; CDR3 DNA: TGTGCCAGCTCCTCAAGGCTGACTGGAAACACCATATATTTT; CDR3 protein: CASSSRLTGNTIYF
D gene: TRBD2; V gene: TRBV28; clone size: -; J gene: TRBJ2-7; CDR3 DNA: TGTGCCAGCAGTCTACGACTAGCGGGAGGGAGCTCCTACGAGCAGTACTTC; CDR3 protein: CASSLRLAGGSSYEQYF
D gene: TRBD1; V gene: TRBV29-1; clone size: -; J gene: TRBJ2-7; CDR3 DNA: TGCAGCGCCATGGACAGGAGCGACTACGAGCAGTACTTC; CDR3 protein: CSAMDRSDYEQYF
D gene: -; V gene: TRBV28; clone size: -; J gene: TRBJ2-3; CDR3 DNA: TGTGCCAGCAGTCCCCCCGGGGCGATGGGGGATACGCAGTATTTT; CDR3 protein: CASSPPGAMGDTQYF
D gene: TRBD1; V gene: TRBV28; clone size: once; J gene: TRBJ2-5; CDR3 DNA: TGTGCCAGCAGTAAACAGGGGGCTGGGGAGACCCAGTACTTC; CDR3 protein: CASSKQGAGETQYF
D gene: TRBD1; V gene: TRBV2; clone size: -; J gene: TRBJ1-1; CDR3 DNA: TGTGCCAGCAGTGTGAGGACAGGGAGTACTGAAGCTTTCTTT; CDR3 protein: CASSVRTGSTEAFF
D gene: -; V gene: TRBV28; clone size: -; J gene: TRBJ1-6; CDR3 DNA: TGTGCCAGCAGCCCGGGGGTTGATTCACCCCTCCACTTT; CDR3 protein: CASSPGVDSPLHF
D gene: TRBD1; V gene: TRBV4-2; clone size: -; J gene: TRBJ1-1; CDR3 DNA: TGTGCCAGCAGCCAAGGCGAACAGGGGCGGAGTAACACTGAAGCTTTCTTT; CDR3 protein: CASSQGEQGRSNTEAFF
D gene: TRBD2; V gene: TRBV7-2; clone size: -; J gene: TRBJ2-3; CDR3 DNA: TGTGCCAGCAGCACTAGCGGGAGCCCTTTATACACAGATACGCAGTATTTT; CDR3 protein: CASSTSGSPLYTDTQYF
D gene: -; V gene: TRBV7-3; clone size: -; J gene: TRBJ1-1; CDR3 DNA: TGTGCCAGCAGCTCCGGGGGTGTACCGAACACTGAAGCTTTCTTT; CDR3 protein: CASSSGGVPNTEAFF
D gene: -; V gene: TRBV7-3; clone size: few; J gene: TRBJ2-7; CDR3 DNA: TGTGCCAGCAGCCGACGATCGGGGGATTACGAGCAGTACTTC; CDR3 protein: CASSRRSGDYEQYF
D gene: TRBD2; V gene: TRBV4-3; clone size: -; J gene: TRBJ2-3; CDR3 DNA: TGCGCCAGCAGCCGACGCTTCGGGGACTATAGCACAGATACGCAGTATTTT; CDR3 protein: CASSRRFGDYSTDTQYF
D gene: -; V gene: TRBV5-6; clone size: -; J gene: TRBJ2-7; CDR3 DNA: TGTGCTAGCAGCAGCTTGGGGTCGCAGGGGACCTACGAGCAGTACTTC; CDR3 protein: CASSSLGSQGTYEQYF
D gene: TRBD1; V gene: TRBV2; clone size: -; J gene: TRBJ1-5; CDR3 DNA: TGTGCCAGCAGTGGGGGACAGGGCAATCAGCCCCAGCATTTT; CDR3 protein: CASSGGQGNQPQHF
D gene: -; V gene: TRBV27; clone size: -; J gene: TRBJ1-1; CDR3 DNA: TGTGCCAGCAGTTTAAAATTCCGCGGCAGAAAGAACACTGAAGCTTTCTTT; CDR3 protein: CASSLKFRGRKNTEAFF
D gene: -; V gene: TRBV6-5; clone size: -; J gene: TRBJ2-5; CDR3 DNA: TGTGCCAGCAGTTATTCGGCACAGCAAGAGACCCAGTACTTC; CDR3 protein: CASSYSAQQETQYF
D gene: -; V gene: TRBV6-1; clone size: -; J gene: TRBJ2-4; CDR3 DNA: TGTGCCAGCAGTGAGTCGACAGGCCAAAACATTCAGTACTTC; CDR3 protein: CASSESTGQNIQYF
D gene: TRBD2; V gene: TRBV5-1; clone size: once; J gene: TRBJ2-3; CDR3 DNA: TGCGCCAGCAGCTCAGGACTAGCGGGTGTAGATACGCAGTATTTT; CDR3 protein: CASSSGLAGVDTQYF
D gene: -; V gene: TRBV2; clone size: -; J gene: TRBJ2-5; CDR3 DNA: TGTGCCAGCAGTGCGACAGTGGTCCAAGAGACCCAGTACTTC; CDR3 protein: CASSATVVQETQYF
D gene: TRBD2; V gene: TRBV5-6; clone size: -; J gene: TRBJ2-7; CDR3 DNA: TGTGCCAGCAGCTTGACTAGCGGGGGACTCGGCAAGCAGTACTTC; CDR3 protein: CASSLTSGGLGKQYF
D gene: TRBD2; V gene: TRBV11-2; clone size: -; J gene: TRBJ2-2; CDR3 DNA: TGTGCCAGCAGAGGGACTAGCGGGAGCTACTCCGGGGAGCTGTTTTTT; CDR3 protein: CASRGTSGSYSGELFF
D gene: -; V gene: TRBV7-3; clone size: -; J gene: TRBJ1-1; CDR3 DNA: TGTGCCAGCAGTTCCGAATCGAACACTGAAGCTTTCTTT; CDR3 protein: CASSSESNTEAFF
D gene: -; V gene: TRBV11-2; clone size: -; J gene: TRBJ2-7; CDR3 DNA: TGTGCCAGCAGCTTAGGAGTATCTGACAGCCACTACGAGCAGTACTTC; CDR3 protein: CASSLGVSDSHYEQYF
D gene: TRBD2; V gene: TRBV7-3; clone size: -; J gene: TRBJ2-5; CDR3 DNA: TGTGCCAGCAGCTCCGGGACTAGGTACCAAGAGACCCAGTACTTC; CDR3 protein: CASSSGTRYQETQYF
D gene: TRBD1; V gene: TRBV6-5; clone size: -; J gene: TRBJ1-4; CDR3 DNA: TGTGCCAGCAGGCGAGACAGGGACGCTAATGAAAAACTGTTTTTT; CDR3 protein: CASRRDRDANEKLFF
D gene: -; V gene: TRBV30; clone size: -; J gene: TRBJ2-1; CDR3 DNA: TGTGCCTGGAGTAATAAACATGAGCAGTTCTTC; CDR3 protein: CAWSNKHEQFF
D gene: -; V gene: TRBV12-5; clone size: -; J gene: TRBJ1-1; CDR3 DNA: TGTGCTAGTGGTTTGTACGCGTCCCCACAGGCCAGAAACACTGAAGCTTTCTTT; CDR3 protein: CASGLYASPQARNTEAFF
D gene: TRBD1; V gene: TRBV28; clone size: once; J gene: TRBJ1-5; CDR3 DNA: TGTGCCAGCAGTTTATCGCCCCTGCGGGCAGGGGGCAGGAATCAGCCCCAGCATTTT; CDR3 protein: CASSLSPLRAGGRNQPQHF
D gene: -; V gene: TRBV7-3; clone size: few; J gene: TRBJ2-3; CDR3 DNA: TGTGCCAGCAGCCGTCCGGGGGCAGTAGATACGCAGTATTTT; CDR3 protein: CASSRPGAVDTQYF
D gene: -; V gene: TRBV7-2; clone size: -; J gene: TRBJ1-3; CDR3 DNA: TGTGCCAGCAGCTTATACGGAAACACCATATATTTT; CDR3 protein: CASSLYGNTIYF
D gene: -; V gene: TRBV18; clone size: -; J gene: TRBJ2-7; CDR3 DNA: TGTGCCAGCTCACTAGGGGACGGAGAGCAGTACTTC; CDR3 protein: CASSLGDGEQYF